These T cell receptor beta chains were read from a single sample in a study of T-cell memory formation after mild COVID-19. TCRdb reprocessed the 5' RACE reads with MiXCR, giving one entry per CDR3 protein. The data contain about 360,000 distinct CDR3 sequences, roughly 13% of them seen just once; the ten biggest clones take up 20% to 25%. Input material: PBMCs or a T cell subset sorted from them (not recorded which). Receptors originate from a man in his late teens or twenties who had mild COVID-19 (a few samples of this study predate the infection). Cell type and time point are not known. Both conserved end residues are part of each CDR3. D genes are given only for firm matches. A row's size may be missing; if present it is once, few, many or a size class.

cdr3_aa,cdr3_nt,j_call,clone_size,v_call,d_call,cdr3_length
CSVDGSGSEQFF,TGCAGCGTTGACGGGTCAGGGAGCGAGCAGTTCTTC,TRBJ2-1,many,TRBV29-1,NA,12
CSARDPGVQETEAFF,TGCAGTGCTAGAGATCCGGGGGTCCAGGAGACTGAAGCTTTCTTT,TRBJ1-1,few,TRBV20-1,NA,15
CATGTGGGSPLHF,TGTGCCACCGGGACAGGGGGAGGTTCACCCCTCCACTTT,TRBJ1-6,NA,TRBV10-3,TRBD1,13
CASSGTSGEADTQYF,TGTGCCAGCAGCGGGACTAGCGGGGAGGCAGATACGCAGTATTTT,TRBJ2-3,NA,TRBV7-2,TRBD2,15
CASSQEWGARSPLHF,TGCGCCAGCAGCCAAGAATGGGGGGCCAGGTCACCCCTCCACTTT,TRBJ1-6,NA,TRBV4-3,NA,15
CASSPVGWEETQYF,TGTGCCAGCAGCCCGGTGGGTTGGGAGGAGACCCAGTACTTC,TRBJ2-5,NA,TRBV3-2,NA,14
CASSLLPPPLETQYF,TGTGCCAGCAGCTTATTGCCCCCTCCGCTTGAGACCCAGTACTTC,TRBJ2-5,few,TRBV7-3,NA,15
CASSPRRGNVADTQYF,TGTGCCAGCAGCCCCCGCCGGGGGAACGTCGCAGATACGCAGTATTTT,TRBJ2-3,few,TRBV11-2,NA,16
CASSNLGQGGNTIYF,TGTGCCAGCAGCAACCTTGGACAGGGCGGAAACACCATATATTTT,TRBJ1-3,few,TRBV7-2,TRBD1,15
CASIRDSIIANYGYTF,TGTGCCAGCATACGGGACAGCATCATAGCTAACTATGGCTACACCTTC,TRBJ1-2,few,TRBV6-1,TRBD1,16
CASSWGQGASEHYF,NA,TRBJ2-7,NA,TRBV11-2,NA,14
CASSGRGQGGQQAFF,TGTGCCAGCAGTGGACGGGGACAGGGCGGGCAGCAAGCTTTCTTT,TRBJ1-1,NA,TRBV28,TRBD1,15
CASSFGDSVRTGELFF,TGTGCCAGCAGCTTTGGGGATAGTGTCCGCACCGGGGAGCTGTTTTTT,TRBJ2-2,NA,TRBV7-9,NA,16
CASRGGGTDTQYF,TGTGCCAGCAGGGGGGGGGGCACAGATACGCAGTATTTT,TRBJ2-3,many,TRBV7-2,TRBD2,13
CASSLSSGIKSTEAFF,TGCGCCAGCAGCTTGTCGTCAGGGATTAAATCCACTGAAGCTTTCTTT,TRBJ1-1,NA,TRBV5-1,NA,16
CASSPWTGMNTGELFF,TGTGCCAGCAGCCCCTGGACAGGGATGAACACCGGGGAGCTGTTTTTT,TRBJ2-2,few,TRBV7-9,TRBD1,16
CASSAIYRGDETQYF,TGTGCCAGCAGTGCCATCTACAGGGGGGACGAGACCCAGTACTTC,TRBJ2-5,NA,TRBV25-1,TRBD1,15
CASSVEARTEDSPLHF,TGTGCCAGCAGCGTAGAGGCAAGGACGGAAGACTCACCCCTCCACTTT,TRBJ1-6,few,TRBV9,NA,16
CASSFGAGTQETQYF,TGTGCCAGCAGTTTTGGGGCGGGGACCCAAGAGACCCAGTACTTC,TRBJ2-5,NA,TRBV12-3/TRBV12-4,NA,15
CASSRPGTGGDEQFF,TGTGCCAGCAGCCGCCCCGGGACAGGGGGTGATGAGCAGTTCTTC,TRBJ2-1,few,TRBV9,TRBD1,15